The table lists the clone carrying this T cell receptor beta chain with a few counts. Its antigen is still unknown. This specimen comes from a study of T cells in Graves' hyperthyroidism and ophthalmopathy. Overall study findings and caveats: The authors' 13 V-J model separated ophthalmopathy from stable hyperthyroidism. Most thyroid clonotypes expanded above 0.001 appeared in blood too.

Recently diagnosed hyperthyroidism of less than 2 months' duration affected patients aged 18 to 65. The authors took PBMCs from roughly 10 ml fresh peripheral blood. V lost 4 bases and J lost 2; bases outside the gene matches: 8. The CDR3 has 16 residues. CDR1 is SGDLS, CDR2 YYNGEE, per germline. Amplification of TCR beta CDR3 regions was performed using RNA transcripts as template. In the first-round RT-PCR of the TCR CDR3, the HTBI primer set was used. TCRdb used MiXCR to reprocess the multiplex PCR reads, holding one entry per CDR3 protein. The repertoire includes roughly 150,000 distinct CDR3 sequences, 9.4% of them detected once, and 22% sits in the top ten.

What was sequenced was blood. The receptor comes from a woman aged 18-35 years with Graves' hyperthyroidism that later progressed to Graves' ophthalmopathy. V gene TRBV9 combines with J gene TRBJ2-3; 9 nucleotides match TRBD1. For the CDR3, the DNA is TGTGCCAGCAGCAAAACCGGGACAGGGACCACAGATACGCAGTATTTT. It translates to CASSKTGTGTTDTQYF.